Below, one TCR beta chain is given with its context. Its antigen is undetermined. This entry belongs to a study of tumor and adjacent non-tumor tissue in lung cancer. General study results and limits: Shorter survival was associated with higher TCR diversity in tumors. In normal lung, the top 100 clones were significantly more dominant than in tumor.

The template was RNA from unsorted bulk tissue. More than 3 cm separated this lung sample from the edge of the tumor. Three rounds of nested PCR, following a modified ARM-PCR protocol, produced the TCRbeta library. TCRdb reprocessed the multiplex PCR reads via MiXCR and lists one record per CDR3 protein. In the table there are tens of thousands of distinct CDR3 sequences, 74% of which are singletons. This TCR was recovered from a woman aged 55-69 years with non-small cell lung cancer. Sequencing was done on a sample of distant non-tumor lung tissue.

As DNA, the CDR3 is TGCAGCGTTGACAGGGAGAACACCGGGGAGCTGTTTTTT. It translates to CSVDRENTGELFF. The chain uses TRBV29-1 and TRBJ2-2; tentative D call: TRBD1 (5 bases). Germline V gene data show CDR1 as SQVTM and CDR2 as ANQGSEA. Trimming stripped 3 bases from V and 1 base from J, with 6 bases between. The CDR3 runs to 13 residues.